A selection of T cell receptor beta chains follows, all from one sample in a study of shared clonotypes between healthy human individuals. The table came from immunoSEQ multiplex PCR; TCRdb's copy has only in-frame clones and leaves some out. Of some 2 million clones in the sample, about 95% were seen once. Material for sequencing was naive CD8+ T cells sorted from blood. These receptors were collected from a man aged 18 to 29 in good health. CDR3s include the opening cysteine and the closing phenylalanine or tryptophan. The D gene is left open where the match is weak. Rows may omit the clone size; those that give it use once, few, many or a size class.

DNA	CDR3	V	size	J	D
TGCAGCGTTGCGGGACAGGGGGGGTCCTACGAGCAGTACTTC	CSVAGQGGSYEQYF	TRBV29-1	once	TRBJ2-7	TRBD1
TGTGCCAGCAGTAGTTTTGGAGGTCCCCGGGGGGCCTACGAGCAGTACTTC	CASSSFGGPRGAYEQYF	TRBV28	once	TRBJ2-7	TRBD2
TGCGCCAGCAGCCAATGGGAACAGGCGAACACTGAAGCTTTCTTT	CASSQWEQANTEAFF	TRBV4-1	-	TRBJ1-1	-
TGTGCCAGCAGCGCGGGACTAGCGGTGGCATCCTACAATGAGCAGTTCTTC	CASSAGLAVASYNEQFF	TRBV7-6	once	TRBJ2-1	TRBD2
TGTGCCAGCAGCCGTACCTTGAACACTGAAGCTTTCTTT	CASSRTLNTEAFF	TRBV5-6	-	TRBJ1-1	-
TGTGCCACCAGCAGAGAAAGACAGGACAATCAGCCCCAGCATTTT	CATSRERQDNQPQHF	TRBV15	-	TRBJ1-5	-
TGTGCCAGCAGTTACGCCAGCTCCTACGAGCAGTACTTC	CASSYASSYEQYF	TRBV6-5	-	TRBJ2-7	-
TGTGCCAGCAGCTTCGCAGGGGGCGCGGAGGGCTACACCTTC	CASSFAGGAEGYTF	TRBV5-4	-	TRBJ1-2	TRBD1
TGCGCCAGCAGTGGAGCGGGGCCCCAAGAGACCCAGTACTTC	CASSGAGPQETQYF	TRBV10-1	-	TRBJ2-5	TRBD2
TGTGCCAGCAGCTTCCTGGGGACAGAAGTAGAGCAGTACTTC	CASSFLGTEVEQYF	TRBV11-2	-	TRBJ2-7	TRBD1
TGTGCCAGCAGCCTCTCAGGGTTATCGGGATACGAGCAGTACTTC	CASSLSGLSGYEQYF	TRBV28	-	TRBJ2-7	-
TGTGCCAGCAGTGAAATTCAGGGGGCATTGAATTCACCCCTCCACTTT	CASSEIQGALNSPLHF	TRBV6-1	-	TRBJ1-6	TRBD1
TGTGCCAGCAGTGACGGAGGTACCTACGAGCAGTACTTC	CASSDGGTYEQYF	TRBV6-1	-	TRBJ2-7	-
TGTGCCAGCAGTTACACCGCCGCCTACGAGCAGTACTTC	CASSYTAAYEQYF	TRBV6-6	-	TRBJ2-7	-
TGTGCCAGCAGACCTCTCGGGGGCAATCAGCCCCAGCATTTT	CASRPLGGNQPQHF	TRBV27	-	TRBJ1-5	-
TGTGCCAGCACCGAAGATGGAATCTCACCCCTCCACTTT	CASTEDGISPLHF	TRBV2	-	TRBJ1-6	-
TGTGCCAGCAGGGCCGGACAGGGGGCAGTGACTAATGAAAAACTGTTTTTT	CASRAGQGAVTNEKLFF	TRBV2	-	TRBJ1-4	TRBD1
TGTGCCAGCAGTGAGGAGGGTACGACAGGGGGCGAATACGAGCAGTACTTC	CASSEEGTTGGEYEQYF	TRBV6-4	-	TRBJ2-7	TRBD1
TGTGCCAGCAGCGCAGGCCCAGACTCCTACGAGCAGTACTTC	CASSAGPDSYEQYF	TRBV9	-	TRBJ2-7	-
TGTGCCTGGGAAACAGGGGGCGCGAGCACAGATACGCAGTATTTT	CAWETGGASTDTQYF	TRBV30	-	TRBJ2-3	TRBD1
TGTGCCAGCAGTTCCACAATCATGGGGGCCCAGCATTTT	CASSSTIMGAQHF	TRBV27	-	TRBJ1-5	-
TGTGCCACCTCTGAGGGGGGACTAGCGGGAGGCTACGAGCAGTACTTC	CATSEGGLAGGYEQYF	TRBV15	-	TRBJ2-7	TRBD2
TGCGCCAGCAGTGAGCTTGACGCGAGCTCCTACAATGAGCAGTTCTTC	CASSELDASSYNEQFF	TRBV10-2	-	TRBJ2-1	-
TGTGCCAGCAGCAAAGTTGAAGGAGAAGAGACCCAGTACTTC	CASSKVEGEETQYF	TRBV21-1	-	TRBJ2-5	-
TGTGCCAGCAGTTTATCGCACGGACAGTGGGATCAGCCCCAGCATTTT	CASSLSHGQWDQPQHF	TRBV28	-	TRBJ1-5	-
TGTGCCAGCAGCTTAGGAATATCGGAGCTCCCCTATGGCTACACCTTC	CASSLGISELPYGYTF	TRBV7-9	-	TRBJ1-2	-
TGTGCCAGCAGCCAGACAGGGTCCTACGAGCAGTACTTC	CASSQTGSYEQYF	TRBV5-6	once	TRBJ2-7	TRBD1